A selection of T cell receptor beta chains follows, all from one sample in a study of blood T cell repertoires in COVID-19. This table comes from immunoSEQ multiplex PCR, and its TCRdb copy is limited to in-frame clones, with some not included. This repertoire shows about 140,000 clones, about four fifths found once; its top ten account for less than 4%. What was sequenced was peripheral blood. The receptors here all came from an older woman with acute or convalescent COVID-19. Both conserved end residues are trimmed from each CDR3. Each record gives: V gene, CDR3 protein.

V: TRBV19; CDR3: ASSMGGQINQPQH
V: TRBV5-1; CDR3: ASSFGAGAFAGNTIY
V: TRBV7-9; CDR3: ASSLADIYTTNEQF
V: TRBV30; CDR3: AWSEGLAGYEQY
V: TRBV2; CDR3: ASSAGSDTEAF
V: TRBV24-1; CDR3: ATRMGGKGSTDTQY
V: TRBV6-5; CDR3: ASSPLASGYNEQF
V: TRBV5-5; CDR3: ASSTGGLNYGYT
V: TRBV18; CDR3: ASSVQASSYNEQF
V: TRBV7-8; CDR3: ASSLAGGGYEQY
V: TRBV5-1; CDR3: ASSLDLASYEQY
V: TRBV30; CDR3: ACPADSSGNTIY
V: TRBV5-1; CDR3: ASRNDRNTEAF
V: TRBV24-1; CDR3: ATSDSATSGRGSYNEQF
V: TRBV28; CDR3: ASSGSGTGGTEAF
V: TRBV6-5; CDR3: ASRPSEGLNTEAF
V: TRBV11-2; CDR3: ASSLGGNFPYNEQF
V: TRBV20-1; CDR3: SASSGFGNQPQH
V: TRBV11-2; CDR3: ASSLGGTNSNQPQH
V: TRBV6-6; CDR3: ASSYSPDEKLF
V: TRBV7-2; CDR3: ASSRSGDTQY
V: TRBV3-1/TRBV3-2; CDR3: ASSPGLAGGQGQF
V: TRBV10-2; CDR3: AILLPSGDPIAPYEQY
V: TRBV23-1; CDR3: ASSHSPGTGRTGELF
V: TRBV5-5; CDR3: ASSQGTAYQETQY
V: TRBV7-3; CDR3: ASSSGTSGIPDTQY
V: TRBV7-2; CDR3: ASSPIQGFRDSNQPQH
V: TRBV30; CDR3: AWEKRTNYGYT
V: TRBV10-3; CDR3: AISRTGQTEAF
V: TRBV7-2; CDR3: ASSSRAGGGTDTQY
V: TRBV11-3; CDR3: ASSLVGGGTGELF
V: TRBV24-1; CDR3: ATSEGGVRTGELF
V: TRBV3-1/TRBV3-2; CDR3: ASSPRQGNSPLH
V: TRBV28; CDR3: ASSPGTGSANEKLF
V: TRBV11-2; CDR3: ASSSIPGRTEAF
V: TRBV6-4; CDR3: ASSVDRGYEQF
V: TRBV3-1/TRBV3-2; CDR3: ASSGTRGHGYT
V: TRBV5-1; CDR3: ASSMTGNTLTDTQY
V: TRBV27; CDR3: ASRETSASSYNEQF
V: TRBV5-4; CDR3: ASSLLSGSGSDTQY
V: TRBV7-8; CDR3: ASSISAFSGNTIY
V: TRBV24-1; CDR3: ATMRPSDTGELF
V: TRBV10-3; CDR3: AISLPGNEQF
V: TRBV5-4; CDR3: ASSLGRGTTRGQY
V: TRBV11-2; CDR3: ASSRASRSRGTQY
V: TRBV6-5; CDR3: ASSSGGQGETQY
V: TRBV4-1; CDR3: ASSQEGLPGETQY
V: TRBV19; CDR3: ASSMAGMSTGELF
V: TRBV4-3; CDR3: ASSQIYTGTGATNEKLF
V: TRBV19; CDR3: ASSMASADLNQPQH
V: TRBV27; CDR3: ASRLSGTVGSGELF
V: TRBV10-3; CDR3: ADDREGNQPQH
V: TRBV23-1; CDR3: ASIRTGGNEQY
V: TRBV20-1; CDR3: SASRTGRYNEQF
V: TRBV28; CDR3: ASQGFFEGALGNQPQH